This paragraph reports one T cell receptor beta chain. The ends lost 2 bases at V and 1 base at J; junction bases unmatched: 9. This CDR3 has 17 residues. Germline CDR1 and CDR2: KGHSH and LQKENI. The sample belongs to a study of blood T cell repertoires in COVID-19. Study summary: Italy, Spain and the United States were the sources of the convalescent and acute COVID-19 samples.

In the original workflow: Nucleated cell number was recorded as an estimate derived from reference gene primer amplification. The data were produced by immunoSEQ multiplex PCR, yet TCRdb's version contains in-frame clones alone and is incomplete. Clonal size and the V and J genes are those of that table, whereas D and trimming came from the DNA. The repertoire holds about 140,000 clones, approximately 84% seen once, with around 8% in the top ten. This receptor was identified in a human donor in a cohort sampled during active COVID-19. The sequencing sample was made of peripheral blood. The chain employs TRBV18 and TRBJ1-1; 8 positions match TRBD1. The CDR3 DNA reads as TGTGCCAGCTCACCAAGTGGGACAGGTTCATGGAACACTGAAGCTTTCTTT. The encoded protein is CASSPSGTGSWNTEAFF.